This TCR beta chain was profiled in a study of beta chain features in type 1 diabetes. Study results and caveats: Shorter templates may be favored by PCR, equally so in patients and controls.

Comment on this clone: Its antigen is not known.

The CDR3 consists of 14 residues. The germline V gene encodes CDR1 MNHEY and CDR2 SVGAGI. V was shortened by 4 bases and J by 2 bases, with 11 bases between the two germline ends. The entirety of the isolated RNA underwent reverse transcription, so expressed TCRB transcripts were sequenced. Method: immunoSEQ multiplex PCR; TCRdb's copy keeps in-frame clones and lacks some. Of about 150,000 clones in the sample, under 9.5% were seen once. The chain is built from TRBV6-5 and TRBJ1-2, with unresolved D. Sequences were obtained from central memory CD4+ T cells from blood. The sequence was collected from a young man in good health. The CDR3 protein is CASSSNPRNYGYTF. For the CDR3, the DNA is TGTGCCAGCAGTTCCAATCCACGGAACTATGGCTACACCTTC.